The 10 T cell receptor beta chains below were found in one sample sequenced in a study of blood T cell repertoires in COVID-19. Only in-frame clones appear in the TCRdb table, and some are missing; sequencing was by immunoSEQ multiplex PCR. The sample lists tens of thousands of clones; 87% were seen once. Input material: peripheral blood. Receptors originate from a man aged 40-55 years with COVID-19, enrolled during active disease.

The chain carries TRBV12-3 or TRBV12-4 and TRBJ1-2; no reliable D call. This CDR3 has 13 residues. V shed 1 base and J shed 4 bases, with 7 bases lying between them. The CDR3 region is CASSLVPSYGYTF. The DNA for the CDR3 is TGTGCCAGCAGTTTAGTCCCCAGCTATGGCTACACCTTC.

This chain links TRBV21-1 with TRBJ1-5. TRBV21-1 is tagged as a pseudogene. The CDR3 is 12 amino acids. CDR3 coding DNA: TGTGCCAGCAGCAAACCCTACCGGGAAGAGGATTTT. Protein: CASSKPYREEDF.

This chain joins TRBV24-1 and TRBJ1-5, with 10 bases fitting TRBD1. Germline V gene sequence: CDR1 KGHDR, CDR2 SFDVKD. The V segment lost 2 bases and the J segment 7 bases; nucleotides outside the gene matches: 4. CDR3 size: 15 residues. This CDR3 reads CATSDSRTGGQPQHF. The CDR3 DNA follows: TGTGCCACCAGTGATTCGCGGACAGGGGGGCAGCCCCAGCATTTT.

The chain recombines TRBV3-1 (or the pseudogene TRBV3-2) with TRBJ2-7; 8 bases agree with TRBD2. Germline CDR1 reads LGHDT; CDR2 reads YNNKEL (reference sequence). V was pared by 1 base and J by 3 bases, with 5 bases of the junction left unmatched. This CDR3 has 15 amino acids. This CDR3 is CASSQGSGGFYEQYF. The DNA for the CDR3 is TGTGCCAGCAGCCAAGGCAGCGGGGGTTTCTACGAGCAGTACTTC.

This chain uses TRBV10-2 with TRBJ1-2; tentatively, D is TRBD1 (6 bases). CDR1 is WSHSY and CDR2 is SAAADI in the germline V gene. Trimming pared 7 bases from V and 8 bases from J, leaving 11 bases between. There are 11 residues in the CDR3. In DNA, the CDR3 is TGCGCCAGCACAACAGGGAACGGCTACACCTTC. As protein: CASTTGNGYTF.

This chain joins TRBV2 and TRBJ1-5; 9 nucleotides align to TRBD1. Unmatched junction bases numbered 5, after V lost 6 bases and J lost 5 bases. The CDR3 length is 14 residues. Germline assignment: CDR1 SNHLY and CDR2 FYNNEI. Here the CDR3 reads CASRATGGDQPQHF. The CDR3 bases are TGTGCCAGCAGAGCGACAGGGGGGGATCAGCCCCAGCATTTT.

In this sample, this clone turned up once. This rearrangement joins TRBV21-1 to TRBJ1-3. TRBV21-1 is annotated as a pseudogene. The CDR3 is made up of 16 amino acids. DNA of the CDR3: TGTGCCAGCAGCCCCTGTTTGGGGGGGCGAGGAAACACCATATATTTT. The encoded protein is CASSPCLGGRGNTIYF.

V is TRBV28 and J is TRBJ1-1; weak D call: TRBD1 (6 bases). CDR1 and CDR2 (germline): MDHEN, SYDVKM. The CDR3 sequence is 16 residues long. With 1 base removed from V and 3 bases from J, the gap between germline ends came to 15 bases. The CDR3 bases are TGTGCCAGCAGTTTATCAAGGGGGGGGTCGCACACTGAAGCTTTCTTT. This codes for CASSLSRGGSHTEAFF.

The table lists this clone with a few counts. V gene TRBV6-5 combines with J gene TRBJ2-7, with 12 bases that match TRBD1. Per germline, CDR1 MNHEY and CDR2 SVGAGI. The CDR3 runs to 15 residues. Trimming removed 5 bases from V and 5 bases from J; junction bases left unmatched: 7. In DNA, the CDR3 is TGTGCCAGCAGTCCACGGGACAGGGGGCCGAACGAGCAGTACTTC. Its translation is CASSPRDRGPNEQYF.

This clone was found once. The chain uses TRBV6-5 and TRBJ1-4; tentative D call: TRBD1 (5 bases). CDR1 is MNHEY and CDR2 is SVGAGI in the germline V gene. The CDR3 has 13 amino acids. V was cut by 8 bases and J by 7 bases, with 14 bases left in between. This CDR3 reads CASYPPGGEKLFF. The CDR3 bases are TGTGCCAGCTATCCTCCCGGGGGTGAAAAACTGTTTTTT.